The source of this T cell receptor (beta chain) is a study of shared clonotypes between healthy human individuals. The naive CD8 population came from CD45RO-negative cells selected for CCR7, without terminally differentiated effector memory CD45RA+ cells. All of the donors resided in Nashville, Tennessee, and each was a Caucasian adult. A word on this clone: Its antigen is not known.

Study-level points and caveats: Relative to their counterparts shared across all four donors, non-shared clonotypes exhibited diminished generation probabilities. Naive subsets typically showed greater estimated richness than memory subsets.

The material for each subset, its genomic DNA, was split evenly across several immunoSEQ plates. Clones were read by immunoSEQ multiplex PCR, and TCRdb kept only the in-frame ones, dropping some. The sample carries around 1.9 million clones, roughly 95% recorded once. V lost 10 bases and J 6 bases, leaving 16 bases between the germline ends. Germline lookup yields CDR1 MNHEY and CDR2 SMNVEV (reference sequence). The CDR3 extends over 13 amino acids. The TCR was taken from a man between 18 and 29 years old in good health. Some clones in this sample may be carry-over from other donors' samples. The chain employs TRBV27 and TRBJ1-3; no reliable D call. Sequencing was performed on naive CD8+ T cells from PBMCs. CDR3 sequence: CATSVVGPNTIYF. The CDR3 nucleotides read TGTGCCACCTCAGTGGTAGGGCCAAACACCATATATTTT.